Reported below is one T cell receptor beta chain. Its antigen remains unknown. CDR1 is SEHNR and CDR2 is FQNEAQ in the germline V gene (reference sequence). The CDR3 totals 16 residues. Losses at the gene ends were 3 bases for V and 2 bases for J; bases not matched to a gene: 7. Naive CD8 cells comprised CD45RO-negative, CCR7-positively selected cells, excluding terminally differentiated effector memory CD45RA+ cells. This entry is derived from a study of shared clonotypes between healthy human individuals. On the study more broadly: The study drew on a couple of women and a few men aged 18 to 49 as donors. Notes on the study in general: When naive CD4 clonotypes were compared across a handful of donors, about 4.8% were shared. Large depth notwithstanding, sorted-subset sequencing proved incomplete by rarefaction.

Sequenced by immunoSEQ multiplex PCR; TCRdb stores in-frame clones only, minus some. Among some 2,000,000 clones listed, about 94% were seen once. The receptor comes from a man between 18 and 35 years old in good health. The rearrangement uses TRBV7-9 and TRBJ2-4; 7 bases map to TRBD1. What was sequenced was naive CD8+ T cells sorted from blood. The CDR3 nucleotides read TGTGCCAGCAGCTTGACAGGGATATTAACCAAAAACATTCAGTACTTC. This sequence encodes CASSLTGILTKNIQYF. The full variable domain, in which reference TRBV7-9 and TRBJ2-4 provide the parts outside the CDR3, is DTGVSQNPRHKITKRGQNVTFRCDPISEHNRLYWYRQTLGQGPEFLTYFQNEAQLEKSRLLSDRFSAERPKGSFSTLEIQRTEQGDSAMYLCASSLTGILTKNIQYFGAGTRLSVL.